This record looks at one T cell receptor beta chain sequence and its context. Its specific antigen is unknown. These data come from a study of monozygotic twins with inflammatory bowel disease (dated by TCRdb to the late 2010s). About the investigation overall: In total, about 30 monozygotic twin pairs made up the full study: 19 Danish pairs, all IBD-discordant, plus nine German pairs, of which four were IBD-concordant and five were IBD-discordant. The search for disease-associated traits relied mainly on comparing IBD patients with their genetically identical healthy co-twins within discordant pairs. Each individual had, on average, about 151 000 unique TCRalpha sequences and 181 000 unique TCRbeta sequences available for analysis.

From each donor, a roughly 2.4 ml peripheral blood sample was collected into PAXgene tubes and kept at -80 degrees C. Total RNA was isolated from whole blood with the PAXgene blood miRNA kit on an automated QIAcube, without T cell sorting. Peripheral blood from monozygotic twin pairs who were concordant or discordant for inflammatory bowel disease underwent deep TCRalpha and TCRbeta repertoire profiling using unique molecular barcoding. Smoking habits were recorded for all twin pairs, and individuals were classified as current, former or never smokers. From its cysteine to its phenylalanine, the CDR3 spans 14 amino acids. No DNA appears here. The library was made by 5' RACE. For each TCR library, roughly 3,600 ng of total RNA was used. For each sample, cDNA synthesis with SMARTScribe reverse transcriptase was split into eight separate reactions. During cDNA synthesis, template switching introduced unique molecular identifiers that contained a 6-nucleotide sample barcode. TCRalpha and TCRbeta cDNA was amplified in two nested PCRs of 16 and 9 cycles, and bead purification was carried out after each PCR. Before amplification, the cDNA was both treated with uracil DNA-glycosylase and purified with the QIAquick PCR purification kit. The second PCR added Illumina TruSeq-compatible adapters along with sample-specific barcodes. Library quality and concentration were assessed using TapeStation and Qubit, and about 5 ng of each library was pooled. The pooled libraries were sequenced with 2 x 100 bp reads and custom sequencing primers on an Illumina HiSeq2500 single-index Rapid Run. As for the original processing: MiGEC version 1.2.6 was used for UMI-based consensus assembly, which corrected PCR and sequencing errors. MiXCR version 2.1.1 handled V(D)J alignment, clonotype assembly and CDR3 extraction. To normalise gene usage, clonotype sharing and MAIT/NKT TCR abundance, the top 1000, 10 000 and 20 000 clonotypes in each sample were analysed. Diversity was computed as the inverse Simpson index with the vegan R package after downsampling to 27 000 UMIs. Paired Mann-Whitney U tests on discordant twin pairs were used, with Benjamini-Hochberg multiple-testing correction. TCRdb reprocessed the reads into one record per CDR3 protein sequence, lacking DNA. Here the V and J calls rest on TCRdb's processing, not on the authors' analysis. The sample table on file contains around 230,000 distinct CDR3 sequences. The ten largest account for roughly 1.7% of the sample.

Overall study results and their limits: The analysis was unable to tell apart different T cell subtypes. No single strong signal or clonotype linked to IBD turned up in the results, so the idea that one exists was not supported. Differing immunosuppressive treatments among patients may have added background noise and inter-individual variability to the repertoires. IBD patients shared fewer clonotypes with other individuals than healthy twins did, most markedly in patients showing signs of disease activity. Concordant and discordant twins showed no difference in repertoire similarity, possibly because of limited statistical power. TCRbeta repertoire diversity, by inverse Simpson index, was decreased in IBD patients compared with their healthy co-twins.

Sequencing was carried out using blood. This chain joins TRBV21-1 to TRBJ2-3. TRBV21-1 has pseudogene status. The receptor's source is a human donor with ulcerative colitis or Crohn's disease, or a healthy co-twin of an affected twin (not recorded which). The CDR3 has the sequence CASSTITSTDTQYF.